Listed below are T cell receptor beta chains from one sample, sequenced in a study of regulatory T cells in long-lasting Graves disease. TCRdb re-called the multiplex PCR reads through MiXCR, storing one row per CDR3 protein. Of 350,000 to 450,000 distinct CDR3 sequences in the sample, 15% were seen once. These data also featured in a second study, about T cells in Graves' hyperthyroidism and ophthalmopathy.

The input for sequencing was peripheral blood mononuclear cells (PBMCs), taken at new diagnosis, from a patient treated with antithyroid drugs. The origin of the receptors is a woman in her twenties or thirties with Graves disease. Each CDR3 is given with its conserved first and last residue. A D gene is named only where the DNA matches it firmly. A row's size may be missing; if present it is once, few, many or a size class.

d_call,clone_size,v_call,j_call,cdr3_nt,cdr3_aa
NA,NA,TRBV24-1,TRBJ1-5,TGTGCCACCAGTGACGCGGGGACAAATCAGCCCCAGCATTTT,CATSDAGTNQPQHF
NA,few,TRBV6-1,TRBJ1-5,TGTGCCAGCCCCGAAGGAGGGGGAGATCAGCCCCAGCATTTT,CASPEGGGDQPQHF
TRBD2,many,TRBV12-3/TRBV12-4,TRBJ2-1,TGTGCCAGCAGTTCCCGACTAGCGGGAGGGGGGAAGCAGTTCTTC,CASSSRLAGGGKQFF
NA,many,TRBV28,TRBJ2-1,TGTGCCAGCAGTAATACAGGGGACTACTACAATGAGCAGTTCTTC,CASSNTGDYYNEQFF
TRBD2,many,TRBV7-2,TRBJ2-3,TGTGCCAGCAGCTTCTTTCCGGGACTAGCGGCTTTATTGACGCAGTATTTT,CASSFFPGLAALLTQYF
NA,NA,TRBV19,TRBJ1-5,TGTGCCAGTAGTGAAGGGGCCAATCAGCCCCAGCATTTT,CASSEGANQPQHF
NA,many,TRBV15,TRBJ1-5,TGTGCCACCAGCAGTAGCAATCAGCCCCAGCATTTT,CATSSSNQPQHF
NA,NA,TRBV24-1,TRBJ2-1,TGTGCCACCAGTGGCTTGCGCGGGATATACAATGAGCAGTTCTTC,CATSGLRGIYNEQFF
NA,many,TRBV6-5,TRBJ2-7,TGTGCCAGCAGTTACTCGGGCAGCCATCCTTATATGGAGCAGTACTTC,CASSYSGSHPYMEQYF
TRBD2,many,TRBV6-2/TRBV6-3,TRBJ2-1,TGTGCCAGCAGTTATTCATGGGAAGAAGCGGGAGTACTCTTC,CASSYSWEEAGVLF
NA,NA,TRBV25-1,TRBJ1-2,TGTGCCAGCACCCTAGGGGGGGACTATGGCTACACCTTC,CASTLGGDYGYTF
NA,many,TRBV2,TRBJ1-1,TGTGCCAGCAGTGAAACGGGCTTCACTGAAGCTTTCTTT,CASSETGFTEAFF
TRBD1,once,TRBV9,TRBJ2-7,TGTGCCAGCAGCGTAGGACAGGGGACCCACGAGCAGTACTTC,CASSVGQGTHEQYF
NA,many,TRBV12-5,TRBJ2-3,TGTGCTAGTGGTTTAGGCCCGGAACCACAGATACGCAGTGGTCCGCTATGGGGGGCTTTT,CASGLGPEPQIRSGPLWGAF
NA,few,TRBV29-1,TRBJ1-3,TGCAGCGTTGATAGGGCGCAGGTCGGAAACACCATATATTTT,CSVDRAQVGNTIYF
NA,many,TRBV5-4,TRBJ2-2,TGTGCCAGCAGCTTGGAGCCAGGGAACACCGGGGAGCTGTTTTTT,CASSLEPGNTGELFF
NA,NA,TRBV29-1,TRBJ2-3,TGCAGCGTGGAGGCGGAGGCGGGCACAGATACGCAGTATTTT,CSVEAEAGTDTQYF
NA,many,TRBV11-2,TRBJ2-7,TGTGCCAGCAGCTTAGTGGTTCCCACCTTAGGGCTCTCCTACGAGCAGTACTTC,CASSLVVPTLGLSYEQYF
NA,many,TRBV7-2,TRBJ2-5,TGTGCCAGCAGCTTAGCGTACAGGGCGGCGGGAGAATCGGAAGAGACCCAGTACTTC,CASSLAYRAAGESEETQYF
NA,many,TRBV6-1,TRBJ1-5,TGTGCCAGCAGTGAAGCCGGGGGGAACAATCAGCCCCAGCATTTT,CASSEAGGNNQPQHF
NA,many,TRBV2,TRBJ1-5,TGTGCCAGCAGTGAAGTTGTCCCTACCAATCAGCCCCAGCATTTT,CASSEVVPTNQPQHF
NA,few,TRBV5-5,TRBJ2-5,TGTGCCAGCAGTCCGCCCAGGGCAGGGGTTAGGGAGACCCAGTACTTC,CASSPPRAGVRETQYF
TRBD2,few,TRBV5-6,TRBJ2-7,TGTGCCAGCAGCTCGCCGGGACTAGGGGCCTACGAGCAGTACTTC,CASSSPGLGAYEQYF
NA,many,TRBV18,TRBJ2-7,TGTGCCAGCCTCTTGGAGGACCCCTACGAGCAGTACTTC,CASLLEDPYEQYF
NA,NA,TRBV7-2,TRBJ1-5,TGTGCCAGCAGCTCACTGGGTTCAGCGCAGCCCCAGCATTTT,CASSSLGSAQPQHF
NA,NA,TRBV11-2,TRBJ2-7,TGTGCCAGCAGCTTTAGGAGCAGGGGTTTCGAGCAGTACTTC,CASSFRSRGFEQYF
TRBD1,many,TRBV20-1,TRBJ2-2,TGCAGTGCTACCCAGGGACAGGGGAGCGCGGCAGTCACCGGGGAGCTGTTTTTT,CSATQGQGSAAVTGELFF
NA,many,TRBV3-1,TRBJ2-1,TGTGCCAGCAGCCAAGCGACTAGTGAGCAGTTCTTC,CASSQATSEQFF
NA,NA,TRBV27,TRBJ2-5,TGTGCCAGCAGTCCCATAGGGAACCAAGAGACCCAGTACTTC,CASSPIGNQETQYF
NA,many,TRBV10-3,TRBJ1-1,TGTGCCATCAGTGGAACAGGGAAGGGTGAAGCTTTCTTT,CAISGTGKGEAFF
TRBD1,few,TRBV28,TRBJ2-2,TGTGCCAGCAGTTTTCCTCGGACAGGGGACACCGGGGAGCTGTTTTTT,CASSFPRTGDTGELFF
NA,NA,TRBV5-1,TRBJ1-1,TGCGCCAGCAGCTTTAGCAACAGGGTTATGAACACTGAAGCTTTCTTT,CASSFSNRVMNTEAFF
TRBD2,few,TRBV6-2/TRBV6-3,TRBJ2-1,TGTGCCAGCAGTGTAGAACTAGCGGGAGGCAATGAGCAGTTCTTC,CASSVELAGGNEQFF
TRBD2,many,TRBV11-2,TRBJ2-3,TGTGCCAGCAGCTCCCAGGGACTAGTTAAGACAGATACGCAGTATTTT,CASSSQGLVKTDTQYF
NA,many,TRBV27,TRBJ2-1,TGTGCCAGCAGTTTACGGTACGGGTACAATGAGCAGTTCTTC,CASSLRYGYNEQFF
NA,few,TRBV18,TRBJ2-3,TGTGCCAGCTCACCTGGGCTAGCCGTCTTCTCAGATACGCAGTATTTT,CASSPGLAVFSDTQYF
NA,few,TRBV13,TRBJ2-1,TGTGCCAGCAGCTTATTTTCTGGTAATGAGCAGTTCTTC,CASSLFSGNEQFF
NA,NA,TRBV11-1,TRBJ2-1,TGTGCCAGCAGTCCTCGCCCGGGACAAAGCTCCTACAATGAGCAGTTCTTC,CASSPRPGQSSYNEQFF
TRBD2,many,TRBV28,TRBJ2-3,TGTGCCAGCAGTTTAGTGGGACTAGCGGGAGCGGGCACAGATACGCAGTATTTT,CASSLVGLAGAGTDTQYF
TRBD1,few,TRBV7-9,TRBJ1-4,TGTGCCAGCAGCTATAAAGGGCAGGGGGCAAAACTGTTTTTT,CASSYKGQGAKLFF
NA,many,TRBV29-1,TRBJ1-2,TGCAGCGTTGGAGGGGCTAACTATGGCTACACCTTC,CSVGGANYGYTF
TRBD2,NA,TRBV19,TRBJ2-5,TGTGCCAGTAGTATAGCACTAGCGGGAGGAGAGACCCAGTACTTC,CASSIALAGGETQYF
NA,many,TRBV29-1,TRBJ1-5,TGCAGCGTTGAACTAGGAACGAGTCAGCCCCAGCATTTT,CSVELGTSQPQHF
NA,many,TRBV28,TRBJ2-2,TGTGCCAGCAGTTTGTTTAGCACAGGGAGCACCGGGGAGCTGTTTTTT,CASSLFSTGSTGELFF
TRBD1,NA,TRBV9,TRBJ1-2,TGTGCCAGCAGCGTAGACAGGGGAAGGAACTATGGCTACACCTTC,CASSVDRGRNYGYTF
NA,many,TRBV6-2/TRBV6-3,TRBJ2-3,TGTGCCAGCAGTGTGGGCTCCACAGATACGCAGTATTTT,CASSVGSTDTQYF
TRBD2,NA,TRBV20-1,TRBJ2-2,TGCAGTGCTAGAGATCGGCTAGCGGGAGTAAACACCGGGGAGCTGTTTTTT,CSARDRLAGVNTGELFF
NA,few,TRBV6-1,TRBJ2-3,TGTGCCAGCAGTACGAACAGGGAGGGTTTCTGGTCGGATACGCAGTATTTT,CASSTNREGFWSDTQYF